The clone carrying this T cell receptor beta chain appeared many times. The data were obtained in a study of HIV-infected patients and healthy controls. This CDR3 comprises 10 residues. Trimming removed 6 bases at V and 2 bases at J, with 0 bases between. Germline CDR1 and CDR2: KGHSH and LQKENI. TCRdb ran MiXCR on the 5' RACE reads and lists one entry per CDR3 protein. The sample lists 70,000 or so distinct CDR3 sequences; approximately 16% were seen once. Specimen: CD4+ T cells from blood. This chain joins TRBV18 and TRBJ2-3; D gene ambiguous. This TCR was recovered from a human donor in good health. CDR3 sequence reads: CASSTDTQYF. The CDR3 DNA follows: TGTGCCAGCTCCACAGATACGCAGTATTTT. The entire variable domain, with the rest obtained from reference TRBV18 and TRBJ2-3, is as follows: NAGVMQNPRHLVRRRGQEARLRCSPMKGHSHVYWYRQLPEEGLKFMVYLQKENIIDESGMPKERFSAEFPKEGPSILRIQQVVRGDSAAYFCASSTDTQYFGPGTRLTVL.